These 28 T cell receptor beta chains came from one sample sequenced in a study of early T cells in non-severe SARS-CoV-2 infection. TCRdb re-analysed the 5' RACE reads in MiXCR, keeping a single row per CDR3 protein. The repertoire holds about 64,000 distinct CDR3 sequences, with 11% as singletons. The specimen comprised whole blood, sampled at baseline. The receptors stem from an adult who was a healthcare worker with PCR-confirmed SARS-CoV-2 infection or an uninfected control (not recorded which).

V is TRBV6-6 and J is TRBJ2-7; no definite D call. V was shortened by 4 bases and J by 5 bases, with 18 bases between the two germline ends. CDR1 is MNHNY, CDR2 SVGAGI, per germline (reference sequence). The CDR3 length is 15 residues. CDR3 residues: CASSSPVAQRNEQYF. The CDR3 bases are TGTGCCAGCAGTTCCCCGGTGGCCCAGAGGAACGAGCAGTACTTC.

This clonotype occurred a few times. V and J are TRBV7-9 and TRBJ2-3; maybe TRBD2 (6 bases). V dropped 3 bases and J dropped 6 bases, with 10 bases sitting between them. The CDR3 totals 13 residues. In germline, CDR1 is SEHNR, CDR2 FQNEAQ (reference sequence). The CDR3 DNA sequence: TGTGCCAGCAGCTTTCGGACTATCGATACGCAGTATTTT. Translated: CASSFRTIDTQYF.

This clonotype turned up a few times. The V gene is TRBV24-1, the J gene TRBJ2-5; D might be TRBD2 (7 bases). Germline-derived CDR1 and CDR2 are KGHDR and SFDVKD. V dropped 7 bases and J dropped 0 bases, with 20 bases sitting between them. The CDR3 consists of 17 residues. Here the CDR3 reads CATSPGGGSLNQETQYF. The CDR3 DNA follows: TGTGCCACCAGCCCGGGCGGGGGCAGCCTGAACCAAGAGACCCAGTACTTC.

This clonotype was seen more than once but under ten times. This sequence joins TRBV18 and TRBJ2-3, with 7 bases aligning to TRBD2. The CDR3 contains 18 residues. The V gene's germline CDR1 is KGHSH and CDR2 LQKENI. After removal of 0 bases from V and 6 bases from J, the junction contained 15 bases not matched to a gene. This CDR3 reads CASSPPTGDYLSMDTQYF. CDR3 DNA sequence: TGTGCCAGCTCACCACCGACTGGGGACTACCTCTCTATGGATACGCAGTATTTT.

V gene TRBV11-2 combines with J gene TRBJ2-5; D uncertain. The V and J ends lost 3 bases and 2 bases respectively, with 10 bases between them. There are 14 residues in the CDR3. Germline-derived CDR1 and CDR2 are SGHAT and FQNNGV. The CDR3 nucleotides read TGTGCCAGCAGCTTTGGGAATAAACAAGAGACCCAGTACTTC. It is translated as CASSFGNKQETQYF.

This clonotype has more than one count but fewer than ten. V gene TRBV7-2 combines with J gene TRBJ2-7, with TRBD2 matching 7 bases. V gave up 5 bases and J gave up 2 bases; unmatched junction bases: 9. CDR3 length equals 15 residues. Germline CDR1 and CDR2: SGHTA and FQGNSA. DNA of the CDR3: TGTGCCAGCAGCCTTGGACTAGAAGTTGCCTACGAGCAGTACTTC. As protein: CASSLGLEVAYEQYF.

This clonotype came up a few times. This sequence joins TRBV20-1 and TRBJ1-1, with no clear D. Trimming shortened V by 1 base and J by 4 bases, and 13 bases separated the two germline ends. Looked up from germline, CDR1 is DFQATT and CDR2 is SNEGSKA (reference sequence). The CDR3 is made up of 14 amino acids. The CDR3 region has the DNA TGCAGTGCTAGAGGGGCTGGGAGAGTCACTGAAGCTTTCTTT. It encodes CSARGAGRVTEAFF.

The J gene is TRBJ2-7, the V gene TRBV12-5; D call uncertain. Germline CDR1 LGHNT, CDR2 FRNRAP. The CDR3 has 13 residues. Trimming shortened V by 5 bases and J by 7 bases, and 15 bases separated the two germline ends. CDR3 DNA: TGTGCTAGTGGTACCCCGGGCGATAGGGAGCAGTACTTC. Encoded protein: CASGTPGDREQYF.

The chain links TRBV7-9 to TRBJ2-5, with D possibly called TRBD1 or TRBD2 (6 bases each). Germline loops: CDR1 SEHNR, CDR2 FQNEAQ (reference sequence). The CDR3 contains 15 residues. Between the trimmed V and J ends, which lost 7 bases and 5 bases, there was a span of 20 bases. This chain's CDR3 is CASNRGTLSVETQYF. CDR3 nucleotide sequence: TGTGCCAGCAACCGGGGGACACTTAGCGTGGAGACCCAGTACTTC.

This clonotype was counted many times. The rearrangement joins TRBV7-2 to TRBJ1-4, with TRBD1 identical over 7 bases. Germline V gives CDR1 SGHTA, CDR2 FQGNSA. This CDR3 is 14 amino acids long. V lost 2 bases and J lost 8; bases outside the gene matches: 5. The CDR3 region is CASSLSRGSEKLFF. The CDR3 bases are TGTGCCAGCAGCTTAAGCAGGGGGAGCGAAAAACTGTTTTTT. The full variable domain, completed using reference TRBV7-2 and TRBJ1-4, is GAGVSQSPSNKVTEKGKDVELRCDPISGHTALYWYRQSLGQGLEFLIYFQGNSAPDKSGLPSDRFSAERTGGSVSTLTIQRTQQEDSAVYLCASSLSRGSEKLFFGSGTQLSVL.

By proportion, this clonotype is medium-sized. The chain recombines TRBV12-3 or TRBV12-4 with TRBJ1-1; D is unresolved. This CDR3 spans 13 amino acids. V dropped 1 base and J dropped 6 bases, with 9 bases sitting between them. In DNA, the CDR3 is TGTGCCAGCAGTTTAGGAAGGGTGGCTGAAGCTTTCTTT. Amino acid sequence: CASSLGRVAEAFF.

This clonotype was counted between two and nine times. The CDR3, as DNA: TGTGCCTGGAGGGAGACTAGCGGCCAAGAGACCCAGTACTTC. Translation: CAWRETSGQETQYF. This chain links TRBV30 with TRBJ2-5, with TRBD2 matching over 9 bases. The V gene end was trimmed by 3 bases and the J gene end by 1 base; junction bases not matched to a gene: 3. Germline lookup yields CDR1 GTSNPN and CDR2 SVGIG (reference sequence). This CDR3 comprises 14 residues.

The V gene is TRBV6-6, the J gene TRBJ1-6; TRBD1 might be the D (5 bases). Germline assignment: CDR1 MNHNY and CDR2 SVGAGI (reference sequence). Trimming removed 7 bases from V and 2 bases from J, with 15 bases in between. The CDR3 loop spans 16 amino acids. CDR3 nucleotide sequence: TGTGCCAGCACATCCGTGGGGCTCGCCTATAATTCACCCCTCCACTTT. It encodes CASTSVGLAYNSPLHF.

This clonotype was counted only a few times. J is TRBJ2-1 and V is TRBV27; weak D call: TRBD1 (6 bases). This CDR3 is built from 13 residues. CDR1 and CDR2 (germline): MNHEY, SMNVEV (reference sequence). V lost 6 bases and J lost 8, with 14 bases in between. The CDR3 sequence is CASRADSSYEQFF. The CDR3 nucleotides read TGTGCCAGCAGAGCGGACAGCAGCTATGAGCAGTTCTTC.

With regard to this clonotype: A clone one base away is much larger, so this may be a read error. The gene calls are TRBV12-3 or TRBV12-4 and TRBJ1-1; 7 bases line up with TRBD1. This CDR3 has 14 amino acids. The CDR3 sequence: CASSNRDSYTKAFF. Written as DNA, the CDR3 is TGTGCCAGCAGCAACCGGGACAGTTACACTAAAGCTTTCTTT.

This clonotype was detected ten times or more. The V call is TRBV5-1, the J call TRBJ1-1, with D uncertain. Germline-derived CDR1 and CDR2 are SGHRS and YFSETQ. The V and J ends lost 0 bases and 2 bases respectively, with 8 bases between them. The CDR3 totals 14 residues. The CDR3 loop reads CASSLDSANTEAFF. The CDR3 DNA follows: TGCGCCAGCAGCTTGGATTCGGCCAACACTGAAGCTTTCTTT.

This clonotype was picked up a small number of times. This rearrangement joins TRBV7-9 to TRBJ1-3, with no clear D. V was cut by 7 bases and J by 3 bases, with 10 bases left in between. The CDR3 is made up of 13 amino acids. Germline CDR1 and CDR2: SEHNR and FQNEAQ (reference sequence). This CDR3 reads CASIANGGNTIYF. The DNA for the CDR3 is TGTGCCAGCATCGCAAACGGTGGAAACACCATATATTTT.

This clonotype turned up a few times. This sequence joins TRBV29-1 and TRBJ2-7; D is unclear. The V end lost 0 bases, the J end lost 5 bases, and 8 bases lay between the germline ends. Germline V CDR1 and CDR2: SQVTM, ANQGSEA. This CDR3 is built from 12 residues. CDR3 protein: CSVEESPNEQYF. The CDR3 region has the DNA TGCAGCGTTGAAGAAAGTCCCAACGAGCAGTACTTC.

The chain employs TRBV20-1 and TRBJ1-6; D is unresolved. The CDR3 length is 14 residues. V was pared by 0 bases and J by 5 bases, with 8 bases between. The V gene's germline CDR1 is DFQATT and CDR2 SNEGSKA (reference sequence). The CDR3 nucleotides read TGCAGTGCTAGAGATGACGGGGATAATTCACCCCTCCACTTT. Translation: CSARDDGDNSPLHF.

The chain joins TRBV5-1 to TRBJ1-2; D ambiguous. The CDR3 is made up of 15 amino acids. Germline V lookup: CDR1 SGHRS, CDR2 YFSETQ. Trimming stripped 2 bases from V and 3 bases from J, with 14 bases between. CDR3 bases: TGCGCCAGCAGCTTTGATCCCAGCGCATACTATGGCTACACCTTC. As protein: CASSFDPSAYYGYTF.

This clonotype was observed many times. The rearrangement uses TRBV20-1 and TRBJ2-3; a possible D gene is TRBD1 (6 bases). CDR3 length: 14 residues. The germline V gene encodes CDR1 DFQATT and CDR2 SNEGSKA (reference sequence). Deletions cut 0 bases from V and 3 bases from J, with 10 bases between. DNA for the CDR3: TGCAGTGCTAGAGATGGCAGGGGAACAGATACGCAGTATTTT. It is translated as CSARDGRGTDTQYF.

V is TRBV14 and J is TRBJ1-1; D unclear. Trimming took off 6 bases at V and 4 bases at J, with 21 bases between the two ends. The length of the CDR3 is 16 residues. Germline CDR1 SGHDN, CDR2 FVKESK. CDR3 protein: CASSVRAFYEGTEAFF. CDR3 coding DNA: TGTGCCAGCAGTGTCCGGGCCTTTTATGAGGGCACTGAAGCTTTCTTT.

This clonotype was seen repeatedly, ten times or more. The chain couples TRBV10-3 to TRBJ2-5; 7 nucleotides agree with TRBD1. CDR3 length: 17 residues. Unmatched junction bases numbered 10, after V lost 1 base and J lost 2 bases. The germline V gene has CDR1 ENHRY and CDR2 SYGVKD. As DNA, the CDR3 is TGTGCCATCAGTGAGTTAACAATAGGGACAGATCAAGAGACCCAGTACTTC. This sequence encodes CAISELTIGTDQETQYF.

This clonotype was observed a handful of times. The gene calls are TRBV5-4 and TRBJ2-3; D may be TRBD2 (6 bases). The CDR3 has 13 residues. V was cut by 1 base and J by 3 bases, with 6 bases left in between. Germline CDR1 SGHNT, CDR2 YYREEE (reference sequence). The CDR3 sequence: CASSLLATDTQYF. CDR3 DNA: TGTGCCAGCAGCTTGCTAGCGACAGATACGCAGTATTTT.

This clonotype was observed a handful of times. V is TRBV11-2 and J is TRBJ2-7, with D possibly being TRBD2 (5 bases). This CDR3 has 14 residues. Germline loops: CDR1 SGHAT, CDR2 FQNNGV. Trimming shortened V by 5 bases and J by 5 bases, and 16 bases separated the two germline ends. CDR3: CASSQERSGDEQYF. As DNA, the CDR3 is TGTGCCAGCAGCCAGGAACGGAGCGGAGACGAGCAGTACTTC.

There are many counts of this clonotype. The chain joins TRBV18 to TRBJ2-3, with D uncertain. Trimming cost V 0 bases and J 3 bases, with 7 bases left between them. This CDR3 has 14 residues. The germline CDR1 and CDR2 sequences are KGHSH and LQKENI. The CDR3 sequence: CASSPPSGTDTQYF. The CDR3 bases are TGTGCCAGCTCACCACCGTCCGGGACAGATACGCAGTATTTT.

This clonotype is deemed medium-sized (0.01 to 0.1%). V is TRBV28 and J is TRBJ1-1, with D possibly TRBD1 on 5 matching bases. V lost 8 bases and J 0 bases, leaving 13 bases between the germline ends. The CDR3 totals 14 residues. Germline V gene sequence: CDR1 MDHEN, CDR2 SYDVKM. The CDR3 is CASGPGAMNTEAFF. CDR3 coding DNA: TGTGCCAGCGGGCCCGGGGCGATGAACACTGAAGCTTTCTTT. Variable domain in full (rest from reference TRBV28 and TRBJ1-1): DVKVTQSSRYLVKRTGEKVFLECVQDMDHENMFWYRQDPGLGLRLIYFSYDVKMKEKGDIPEGYSVSREKKERFSLILESASTNQTSMYLCASGPGAMNTEAFFGQGTRLTVV.

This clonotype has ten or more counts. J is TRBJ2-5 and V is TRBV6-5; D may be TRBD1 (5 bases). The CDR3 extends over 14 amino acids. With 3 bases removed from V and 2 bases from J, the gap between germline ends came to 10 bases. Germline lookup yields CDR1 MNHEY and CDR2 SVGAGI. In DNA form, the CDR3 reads TGTGCCAGCAGTTATGGGGCAGGGCAAGAGACCCAGTACTTC. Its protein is CASSYGAGQETQYF.